The present entry profiles one T cell receptor beta chain with its context. Its antigen is not identified. The planned depth of sequencing spanned 1 in 200,000 to 1 in 1 million T cells. TCRdb's table, derived via immunoSEQ multiplex PCR, lists solely in-frame clones and lacks some. Of roughly 160,000 clones in the sample, about four fifths were seen once. The sample comes from a study of cytotoxic CD8 clonotypes in ibrutinib-treated CLL. Across the study: The patients comprised some twelve relapsed/refractory and about 15 treatment-naive cases, some 18 IGHV unmutated.

Study conclusions and caveats: Rising at ibrutinib response, clonality subsequently fell back toward baseline at progression. Circulating CD8+ T-cell counts were tracked by baseline clonality, which exceeded that of age-matched healthy donors.

The receptor was derived from a human donor with chronic lymphocytic leukemia. The sample consisted of PBMCs, taken after 12 months of ibrutinib treatment.

CDR3: CASSEAGAKLKAFF. The CDR3 coding sequence is TGTGCCAGCAGCGAAGCGGGAGCGAAGTTAAAAGCTTTCTTT. The chain recombines TRBV7-9 with TRBJ1-1, with D hard to call. The CDR3 consists of 14 residues. Germline V CDR1 and CDR2: SEHNR, FQNEAQ (reference sequence). Trimming removed 5 bases from V and 9 bases from J, with 19 bases in between.